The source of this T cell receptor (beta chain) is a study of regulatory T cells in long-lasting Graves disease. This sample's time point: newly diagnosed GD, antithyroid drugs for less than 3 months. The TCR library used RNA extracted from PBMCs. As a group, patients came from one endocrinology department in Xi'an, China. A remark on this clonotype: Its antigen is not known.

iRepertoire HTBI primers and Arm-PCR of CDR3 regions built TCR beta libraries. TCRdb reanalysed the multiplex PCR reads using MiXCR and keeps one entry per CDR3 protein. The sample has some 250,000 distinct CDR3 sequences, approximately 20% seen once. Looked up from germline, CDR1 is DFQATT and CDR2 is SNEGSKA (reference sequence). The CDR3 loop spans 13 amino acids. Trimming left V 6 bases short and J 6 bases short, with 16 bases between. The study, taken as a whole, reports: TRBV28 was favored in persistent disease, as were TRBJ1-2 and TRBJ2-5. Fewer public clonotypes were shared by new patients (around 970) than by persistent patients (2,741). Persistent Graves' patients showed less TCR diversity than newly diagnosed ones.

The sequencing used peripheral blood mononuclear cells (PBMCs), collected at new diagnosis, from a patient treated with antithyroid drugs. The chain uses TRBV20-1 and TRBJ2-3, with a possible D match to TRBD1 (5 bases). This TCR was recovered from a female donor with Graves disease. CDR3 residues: CSAKRQPTDTQYF. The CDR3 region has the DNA TGCAGTGCAAAAAGACAGCCCACGGATACGCAGTATTTT.